These 26 T cell receptor beta chains were all obtained from the same sample, sequenced in a study of blood T cell repertoires in COVID-19. The assay was immunoSEQ multiplex PCR, and TCRdb's table has in-frame clones only and misses some. Of 350,000 or so clones listed, about 92% were seen once; the top ten hold just under 4%. Input material: peripheral blood. These receptors originate from a woman aged 55 to 70 with COVID-19, enrolled during active disease.

The chain is built from TRBV28 and TRBJ1-3; 11 bases are shared with TRBD1. The CDR3 is 14 residues long. Germline CDR1 is MDHEN and CDR2 is SYDVKM. The ends lost 5 bases at V and 7 bases at J; junction bases unmatched: 4. CDR3 residues: CASSGQGAMNTIYF. The DNA for the CDR3 is TGTGCCAGCAGTGGACAGGGGGCAATGAACACCATATATTTT.

This chain links TRBV5-6 with TRBJ1-1; a possible D gene is TRBD1 (5 bases). The CDR3 covers 14 residues. Germline V gene data show CDR1 as SGHDT and CDR2 as YYEEEE. Trimming pared 5 bases from V and 1 base from J, leaving 12 bases between. The CDR3 is CASSLDGQNTEAFF. CDR3 DNA sequence: TGTGCCAGCAGTCTGGACGGACAGAACACTGAAGCTTTCTTT.

With respect to this clone: Other DNA sequences in the sample encode the same CDR3. The V gene is TRBV12-3 or TRBV12-4, the J gene TRBJ1-2; tentative D call: TRBD1 (5 bases). The ends were cut back, 2 bases at V and 7 bases at J, with 5 bases in the middle. The CDR3 contains 11 residues. The CDR3 sequence is CASSLRGGYTF. The CDR3 nucleotides are TGTGCCAGCAGTTTAAGGGGTGGCTACACCTTC.

This chain links TRBV14 with TRBJ1-2; D not certain. The CDR3 spans 16 residues. V gave up 1 base and J gave up 6 bases, with 18 bases separating them. In germline, CDR1 is SGHDN, CDR2 FVKESK. The CDR3 spells CASSQGSGKGWHGYTF. DNA of the CDR3: TGTGCCAGCAGCCAAGGGTCGGGGAAGGGCTGGCATGGCTACACCTTC.

V and J are TRBV19 and TRBJ1-1; the D gene is possibly TRBD1 (6 bases). The V gene lost 3 bases and the J gene lost 4 bases, with 9 bases spanning the gap. Germline V gene lookup returns CDR1 LNHDA and CDR2 SQIVND (reference sequence). This CDR3 region has 13 residues. CDR3 in DNA: TGTGCCAGTAGTATTTTCAGGGGCACTGAAGCTTTCTTT. This translates into CASSIFRGTEAFF.

V usage is TRBV27 and J usage is TRBJ2-4; 11 bases line up with TRBD1. V lost 5 bases and J lost 0; bases outside the gene matches: 9. This CDR3 has 18 residues. The germline V gene has CDR1 MNHEY and CDR2 SMNVEV (reference sequence). The chain's CDR3 is CASSDWDRGDLAKNIQYF. The CDR3 nucleotides are TGTGCCAGCAGTGACTGGGACAGGGGGGACCTAGCCAAAAACATTCAGTACTTC.

The genes are TRBV7-8 and TRBJ2-7; 13 positions match TRBD2. Germline-derived CDR1 and CDR2 are SGHVS and FQNEAQ. J was trimmed by 6 bases and V by 5 bases; bases with no gene match: 4. The CDR3 has 14 amino acids. The CDR3: CASSPRLAGGEQYF. CDR3 bases: TGTGCCAGCAGCCCTAGACTAGCGGGGGGCGAGCAGTACTTC.

The V call is TRBV3-1 (or the pseudogene TRBV3-2), the J call TRBJ1-2; no clear D. This CDR3 comprises 15 residues. V dropped 4 bases and J dropped 0 bases, with 12 bases sitting between them. Germline values: CDR1 LGHDT, CDR2 YNNKEL (reference sequence). In DNA, the CDR3 is TGTGCCAGCAGCCGTCGCGGGGAGGCTAACTATGGCTACACCTTC. This translates into CASSRRGEANYGYTF.

The rearrangement links TRBV4-1 to TRBJ2-7, with D perhaps TRBD2 (6 bases). The CDR3 loop spans 14 amino acids. Germline V gene sequence: CDR1 MGHRA, CDR2 YSYEKL. Trimming took off 4 bases at V and 5 bases at J, with 15 bases between the two ends. DNA for the CDR3: TGCGCCAGCAGCCCTAACTACGGAGGGGACGAGCAGTACTTC. Translation gives CASSPNYGGDEQYF.

This clone was recorded once. This sequence joins TRBV7-3 and TRBJ1-2, with D possibly being TRBD1 (5 bases). Trimming removed 6 bases at V and 5 bases at J, with 13 bases between. CDR3 size: 13 residues. Germline CDR1 reads SGHTA; CDR2 reads FQGTGA. CDR3 loop: CASSSGGGYGYTF. The CDR3 coding sequence is TGTGCCAGCAGTTCCGGGGGTGGTTATGGCTACACCTTC.

This CDR3 is CASSRTSGGGTDTQYF. DNA of the CDR3: TGTGCCAGCAGTCGGACTAGCGGGGGGGGCACAGATACGCAGTATTTT. V gene TRBV4-2 combines with J gene TRBJ2-3; 15 bases map to TRBD2. The trim removed 6 bases at V and 1 base at J, leaving 2 bases unmatched. The CDR3 runs to 16 residues. Germline V gene data show CDR1 as LGHNA and CDR2 as YNFKEQ.

The V and J genes are TRBV3-1 (or the pseudogene TRBV3-2) and TRBJ1-2; tentatively, D is TRBD1 (5 bases). There are 14 residues in the CDR3. In germline, CDR1 is LGHDT, CDR2 YNNKEL (reference sequence). Trimming pared 0 bases from V and 3 bases from J, leaving 8 bases between. The CDR3 nucleotides are TGTGCCAGCAGCCAAGAAGGAGGGGACTATGGCTACACCTTC. It yields the protein CASSQEGGDYGYTF.

This chain uses TRBV7-9 with TRBJ1-2, with 8 positions matching TRBD1. This CDR3 region has 14 residues. V lost 5 bases and J lost 8; bases outside the gene matches: 10. The V gene's germline CDR1 is SEHNR and CDR2 FQNEAQ (reference sequence). The CDR3, as DNA: TGTGCCAGCAGCCCCATCTCGGACAGGGTCGGCTACACCTTC. Translation: CASSPISDRVGYTF.

This chain joins TRBV7-8 and TRBJ1-4, with TRBD1 as a possible D gene (5 bases). Germline values: CDR1 SGHVS, CDR2 FQNEAQ. Trimming removed 5 bases at V and 7 bases at J, with 11 bases between. There are 13 residues in the CDR3. The CDR3 DNA follows: TGTGCCAGCAGCCCCGGACAAGGTGAAAAACTGTTTTTT. It codes for CASSPGQGEKLFF.

This clone was recorded only once. The chain recombines TRBV5-1 with TRBJ2-1; maybe TRBD1 (6 bases). Germline values: CDR1 SGHRS, CDR2 YFSETQ. V dropped 0 bases and J dropped 9 bases, with 19 bases sitting between them. The CDR3 is made up of 16 amino acids. The CDR3 region is CASSLDPQGSSSEQFF. The DNA for the CDR3 is TGCGCCAGCAGCTTGGACCCTCAGGGGTCCTCTAGTGAGCAGTTCTTC.

This clone showed up just a few times. The rearrangement uses TRBV28 and TRBJ1-2; no definite D call. The CDR3 runs to 12 residues. V gave up 7 bases and J gave up 5 bases, with 11 bases separating them. CDR1 and CDR2 from the germline V gene are MDHEN and SYDVKM. The CDR3 DNA follows: TGTGCCAGCACACCCTCAGGATATGGCTACACCTTC. Protein: CASTPSGYGYTF.

The V call is TRBV19, the J call TRBJ2-7; 12 bases fit TRBD1. Trimming cost V 5 bases and J 6 bases; bases outside gene matches: 8. The CDR3 spans 15 residues. Germline V CDR1 and CDR2: LNHDA, SQIVND (reference sequence). CDR3 DNA sequence: TGTGCCAGTAGTCCACTCGGGACAGGGGGCGCCGAGCAGTACTTC. It is translated as CASSPLGTGGAEQYF.

CDR3 DNA sequence: TGTGCCAGCAGTGAAGAGGGCCGGCCGAACACTGAAGCTTTCTTT. It is translated as CASSEEGRPNTEAFF. This sequence joins TRBV25-1 and TRBJ1-1; no clear D. The V gene lost 2 bases and the J gene lost 1 base, with 11 bases spanning the gap. CDR1 MGHDK and CDR2 SYGVNS come from the germline V gene. The CDR3 is 15 amino acids.

The V gene is TRBV10-3, the J gene TRBJ2-1, with TRBD2 identical over 10 bases. Germline V gene data show CDR1 as ENHRY and CDR2 as SYGVKD. The trim removed 6 bases at V and 7 bases at J, leaving 9 bases unmatched. This CDR3 has 15 amino acids. The chain's CDR3 is CAISILAGGPNEQFF. The CDR3 nucleotides are TGTGCCATCAGCATATTAGCGGGGGGTCCGAATGAGCAGTTCTTC.

This clone has more than one count but fewer than ten. The chain carries TRBV12-3 or TRBV12-4 and TRBJ1-6; 7 bases line up with TRBD1. CDR3 length equals 12 residues. Trimming took 6 bases from V and 7 from J; bases not matched to a gene: 0. The DNA for the CDR3 is TGTGCCAGCAGCAGGGGGAATTCACCCCTCCACTTT. As protein: CASSRGNSPLHF.

The chain links TRBV27 to TRBJ2-1; tentative D call: TRBD2 (6 bases). There are 15 residues in the CDR3. V lost 6 bases to trimming and J lost 1 base, with 13 bases between them. Germline V gives CDR1 MNHEY, CDR2 SMNVEV (reference sequence). CDR3 DNA sequence: TGTGCCAGCAGAGAACTCGCGGGATCCTACAATGAGCAGTTCTTC. It is translated as CASRELAGSYNEQFF.

V gene TRBV11-3 combines with J gene TRBJ2-3; D is possibly TRBD2 (6 bases). This CDR3 is built from 14 residues. V gave up 1 base and J gave up 2 bases, with 7 bases separating them. Germline loops: CDR1 SGHNT, CDR2 YENEEA. CDR3 nucleotides: TGTGCCAGCAGCTTAGCGGGACTCACAGATACGCAGTATTTT. It specifies CASSLAGLTDTQYF. The whole variable domain, filled in from reference TRBV11-3 and TRBJ2-3, reads EAGVVQSPRYKIIEKKQPVAFWCNPISGHNTLYWYLQNLGQGPELLIRYENEEAVDDSQLPKDRFSAERLKGVDSTLKIQPAELGDSAVYLCASSLAGLTDTQYFGPGTRLTVL.

The chain uses TRBV7-8 and TRBJ1-1; no definite D call. The CDR3 is made up of 13 amino acids. Germline-derived CDR1 and CDR2 are SGHVS and FQNEAQ. V was cut by 1 base and J by 5 bases, with 8 bases left in between. The chain's CDR3 is CASSLGYRTEAFF. DNA for the CDR3: TGTGCCAGCAGCTTAGGGTACAGAACTGAAGCTTTCTTT. Variable domain in full (rest from reference TRBV7-8 and TRBJ1-1): GAGVSQSPRYKVAKRGQDVALRCDPISGHVSLFWYQQALGQGPEFLTYFQNEAQLDKSGLPSDRFFAERPEGSVSTLKIQRTQQEDSAVYLCASSLGYRTEAFFGQGTRLTVV.

This clone was found a few times. V gene TRBV5-5 combines with J gene TRBJ2-3; D gene unclear. CDR3 length equals 17 residues. CDR1 and CDR2 from the germline V gene are SGHKS and YYEKEE (reference sequence). V lost 2 bases, J lost 3 bases, and 19 bases lay in between. The CDR3 coding sequence is TGTGCCAGCAGCTTCTCCGGGTCCCCGTCAGTGACAGATACGCAGTATTTT. This sequence encodes CASSFSGSPSVTDTQYF.

V is TRBV7-2 and J is TRBJ1-2; D remains ambiguous. This CDR3 has 14 residues. V was pared by 6 bases and J by 4 bases, with 15 bases between. CDR1 and CDR2 (germline): SGHTA, FQGNSA. Written as DNA, the CDR3 is TGTGCCAGCAGGACTCGGGAGGAAGTCTATGGCTACACCTTC. This encodes CASRTREEVYGYTF.

This clone occurred once. The V gene is TRBV13, the J gene TRBJ1-2, with 9 bases matching TRBD1. V shed 4 bases and J 6 bases; nucleotides not matched to a gene: 3. CDR1 and CDR2 from the germline V gene are PRHDT and FYEKMQ (reference sequence). The CDR3 totals 13 residues. The CDR3 reads CASSSRDRDGYTF. Here the CDR3 DNA reads TGTGCCAGCAGCTCCCGGGACAGGGATGGCTACACCTTC.